Here is one TCR beta chain with its context. What it binds is not known. This record belongs to a study of cytomegalovirus exposure and HLA in healthy donors. Study findings and constraints: Among the most significant clusters, several appeared linked to common viral pathogens in a later analysis. By a later analysis, the bulk of CMV-associated TCR beta chains appeared HLA-restricted.

13 Jbeta primers and 60 Vbeta primers were used for the PCR. Assay: immunoSEQ multiplex PCR; the TCRdb copy retains only in-frame clones and omits some. The table has about 190,000 clones, more than 75% seen once; the top ten hold about 1.2%. Trimming took 3 bases from V and 5 from J, leaving 22 bases between them. This CDR3 region has 17 residues. CDR1 and CDR2 from the germline V gene are MNHNS and SASEGT. At collection, donors were nominally healthy, but unrecorded immune exposures were probable. This sequence joins TRBV6-1 and TRBJ1-1; no definite D call. This receptor was identified in a man aged 25-45 years in good health and CMV-seronegative. The sample consisted of PBMCs. The CDR3 region has the DNA TGTGCCAGCAGTGATCTTGGGTACTCGAGCGGGAGGACTGAAGCTTTCTTT. It is translated as CASSDLGYSSGRTEAFF.